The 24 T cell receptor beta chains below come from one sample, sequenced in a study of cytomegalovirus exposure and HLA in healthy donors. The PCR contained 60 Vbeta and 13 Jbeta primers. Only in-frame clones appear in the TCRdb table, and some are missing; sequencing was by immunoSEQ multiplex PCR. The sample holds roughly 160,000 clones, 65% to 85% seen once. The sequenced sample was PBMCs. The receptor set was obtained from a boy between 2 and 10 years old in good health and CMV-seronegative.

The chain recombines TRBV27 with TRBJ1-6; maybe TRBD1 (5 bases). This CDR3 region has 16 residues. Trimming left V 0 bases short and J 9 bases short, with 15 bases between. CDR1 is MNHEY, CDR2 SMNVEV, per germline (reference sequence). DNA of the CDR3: TGTGCCAGCAGTTTATCGTTTTCCAGGGAAGGTTCACCCCTCCACTTT. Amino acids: CASSLSFSREGSPLHF.

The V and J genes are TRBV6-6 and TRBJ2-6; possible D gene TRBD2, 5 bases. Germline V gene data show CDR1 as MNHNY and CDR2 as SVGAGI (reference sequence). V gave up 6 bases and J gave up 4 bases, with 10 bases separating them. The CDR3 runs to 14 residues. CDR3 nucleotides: TGTGCCAGCAGACCGGGGATCGGGGCCAACGTCCTGACTTTC. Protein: CASRPGIGANVLTF.

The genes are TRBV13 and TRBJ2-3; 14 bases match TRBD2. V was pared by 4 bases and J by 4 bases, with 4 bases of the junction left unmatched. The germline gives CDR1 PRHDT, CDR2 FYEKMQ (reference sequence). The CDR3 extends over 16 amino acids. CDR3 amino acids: CASSSGTSGRPDTQYF. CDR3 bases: TGTGCCAGCAGCTCCGGGACTAGCGGGAGACCAGATACGCAGTATTTT.

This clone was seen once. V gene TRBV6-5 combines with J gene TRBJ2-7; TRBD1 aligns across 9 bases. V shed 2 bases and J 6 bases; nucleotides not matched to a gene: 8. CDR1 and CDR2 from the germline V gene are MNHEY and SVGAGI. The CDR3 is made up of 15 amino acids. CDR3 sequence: CASSYGGTGNPEQYF. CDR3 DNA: TGTGCCAGCAGTTACGGGGGGACAGGGAACCCCGAGCAGTACTTC.

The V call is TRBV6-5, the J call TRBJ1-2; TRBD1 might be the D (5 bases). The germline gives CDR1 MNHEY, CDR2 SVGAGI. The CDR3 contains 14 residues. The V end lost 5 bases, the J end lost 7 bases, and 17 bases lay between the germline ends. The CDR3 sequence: CASSTQQGTAGYTF. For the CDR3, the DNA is TGTGCCAGCAGTACCCAGCAGGGTACGGCTGGCTACACCTTC.

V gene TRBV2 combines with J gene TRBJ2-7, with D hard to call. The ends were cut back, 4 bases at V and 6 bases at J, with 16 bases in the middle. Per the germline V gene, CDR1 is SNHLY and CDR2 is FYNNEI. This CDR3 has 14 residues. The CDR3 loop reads CASSASRSFAEQYF. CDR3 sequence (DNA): TGTGCCAGCAGTGCCTCCAGATCCTTCGCCGAGCAGTACTTC. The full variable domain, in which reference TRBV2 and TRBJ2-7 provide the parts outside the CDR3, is EPEVTQTPSHQVTQMGQEVILRCVPISNHLYFYWYRQILGQKVEFLVSFYNNEISEKSEIFDDQFSVERPDGSNFTLKIRSTKLEDSAMYFCASSASRSFAEQYFGPGTRLTVT.

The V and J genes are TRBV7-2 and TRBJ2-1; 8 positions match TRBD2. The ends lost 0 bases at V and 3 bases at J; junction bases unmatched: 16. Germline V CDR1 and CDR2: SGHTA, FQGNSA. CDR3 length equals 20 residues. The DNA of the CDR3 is TGTGCCAGCAGCTTAGCGGCCCGTTTATTAGCGGGGAATGACTACAATGAGCAGTTCTTC. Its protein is CASSLAARLLAGNDYNEQFF.

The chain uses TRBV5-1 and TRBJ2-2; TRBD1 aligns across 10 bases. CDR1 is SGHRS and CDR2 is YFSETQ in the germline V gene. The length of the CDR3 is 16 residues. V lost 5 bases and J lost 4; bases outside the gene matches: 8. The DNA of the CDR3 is TGCGCCAGCAGACTGACGACAGGGGGCTCCACCGGGGAGCTGTTTTTT. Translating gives CASRLTTGGSTGELFF.

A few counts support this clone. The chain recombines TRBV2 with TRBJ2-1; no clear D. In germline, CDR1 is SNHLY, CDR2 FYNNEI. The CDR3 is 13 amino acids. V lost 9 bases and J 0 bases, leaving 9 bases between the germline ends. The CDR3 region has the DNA TGTGCCAGTTCGCTGAGCTCCTACAATGAGCAGTTCTTC. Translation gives CASSLSSYNEQFF. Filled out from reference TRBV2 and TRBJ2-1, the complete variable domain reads EPEVTQTPSHQVTQMGQEVILRCVPISNHLYFYWYRQILGQKVEFLVSFYNNEISEKSEIFDDQFSVERPDGSNFTLKIRSTKLEDSAMYFCASSLSSYNEQFFGPGTRLTVL.

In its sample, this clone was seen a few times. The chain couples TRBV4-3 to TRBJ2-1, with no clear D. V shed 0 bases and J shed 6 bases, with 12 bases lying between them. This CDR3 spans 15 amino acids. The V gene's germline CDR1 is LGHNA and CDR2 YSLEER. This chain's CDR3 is CASSQDEADPNEQFF. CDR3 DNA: TGCGCCAGCAGCCAAGATGAGGCAGATCCCAATGAGCAGTTCTTC.

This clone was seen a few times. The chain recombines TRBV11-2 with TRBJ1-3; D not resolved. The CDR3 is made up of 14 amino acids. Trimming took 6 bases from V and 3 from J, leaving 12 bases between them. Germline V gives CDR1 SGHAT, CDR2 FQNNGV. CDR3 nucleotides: TGTGCCAGCAGGCCGCTGGCGGGTGGAAACACCATATATTTT. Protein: CASRPLAGGNTIYF.

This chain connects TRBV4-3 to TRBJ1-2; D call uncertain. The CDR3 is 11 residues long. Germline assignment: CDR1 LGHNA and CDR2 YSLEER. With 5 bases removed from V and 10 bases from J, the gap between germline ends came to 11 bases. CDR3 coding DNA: TGCGCCAGCAGCTCTAGAAGAACCTACACCTTC. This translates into CASSSRRTYTF.

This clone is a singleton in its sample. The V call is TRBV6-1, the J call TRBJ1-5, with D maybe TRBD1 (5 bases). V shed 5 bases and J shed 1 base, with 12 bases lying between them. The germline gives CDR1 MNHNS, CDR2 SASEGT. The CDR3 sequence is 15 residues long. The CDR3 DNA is TGTGCCAGCAGTCCACAGGAGAGGAGCAATCAGCCCCAGCATTTT. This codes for CASSPQERSNQPQHF.

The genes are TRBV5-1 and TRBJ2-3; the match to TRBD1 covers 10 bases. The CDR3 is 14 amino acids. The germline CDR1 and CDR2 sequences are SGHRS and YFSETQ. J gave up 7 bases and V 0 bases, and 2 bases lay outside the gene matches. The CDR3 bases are TGCGCCAGCAGCTTGGGACAGGGGGCATATACGCAGTATTTT. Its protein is CASSLGQGAYTQYF. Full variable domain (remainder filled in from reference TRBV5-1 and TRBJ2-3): KAGVTQTPRYLIKTRGQQVTLSCSPISGHRSVSWYQQTPGQGLQFLFEYFSETQRNKGNFPGRFSGRQFSNSRSEMNVSTLELGDSALYLCASSLGQGAYTQYFGPGTRLTVL.

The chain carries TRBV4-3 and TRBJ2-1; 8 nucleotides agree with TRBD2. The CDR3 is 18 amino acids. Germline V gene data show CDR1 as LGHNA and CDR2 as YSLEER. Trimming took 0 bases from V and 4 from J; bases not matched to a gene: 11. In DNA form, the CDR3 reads TGCGCCAGCAGCCAAGATTTCGGGGGGGGCCCACGGTACAATGAGCAGTTCTTC. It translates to CASSQDFGGGPRYNEQFF.

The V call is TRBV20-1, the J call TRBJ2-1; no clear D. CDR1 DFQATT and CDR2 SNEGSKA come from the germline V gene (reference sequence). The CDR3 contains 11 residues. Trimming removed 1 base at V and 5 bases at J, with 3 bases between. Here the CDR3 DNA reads TGCAGTGCTAGAGGAGACAATGAGCAGTTCTTC. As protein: CSARGDNEQFF.

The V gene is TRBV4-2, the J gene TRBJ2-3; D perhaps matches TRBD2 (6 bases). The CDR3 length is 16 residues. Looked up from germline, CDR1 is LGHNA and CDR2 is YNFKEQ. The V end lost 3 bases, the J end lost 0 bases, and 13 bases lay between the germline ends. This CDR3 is CASSQTGTVSTDTQYF. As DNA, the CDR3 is TGTGCCAGCAGCCAGACCGGGACTGTTAGCACAGATACGCAGTATTTT.

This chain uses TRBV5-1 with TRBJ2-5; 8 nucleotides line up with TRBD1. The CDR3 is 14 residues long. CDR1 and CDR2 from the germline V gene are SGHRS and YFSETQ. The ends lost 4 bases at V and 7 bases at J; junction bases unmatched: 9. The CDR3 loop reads CASSLDRGLGTQYF. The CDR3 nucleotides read TGCGCCAGCAGCCTCGACAGGGGTCTGGGGACCCAGTACTTC.

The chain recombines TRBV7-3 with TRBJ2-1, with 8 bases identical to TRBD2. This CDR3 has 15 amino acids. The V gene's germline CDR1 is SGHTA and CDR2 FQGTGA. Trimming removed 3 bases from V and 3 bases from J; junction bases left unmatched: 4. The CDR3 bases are TGTGCCAGCAGCTTGAGCGGGAGCGGCTACAATGAGCAGTTCTTC. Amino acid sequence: CASSLSGSGYNEQFF.

CDR3 protein: CASSLGGGNQPQHF. CDR3 DNA sequence: TGTGCCAGCAGCTTGGGGGGGGGCAATCAGCCCCAGCATTTT. The chain uses TRBV5-4 and TRBJ1-5; the D gene is possibly TRBD1 (5 bases). The CDR3 runs 14 residues. V was cut by 0 bases and J by 2 bases, with 6 bases left in between. CDR1 and CDR2 (germline): SGHNT, YYREEE (reference sequence).

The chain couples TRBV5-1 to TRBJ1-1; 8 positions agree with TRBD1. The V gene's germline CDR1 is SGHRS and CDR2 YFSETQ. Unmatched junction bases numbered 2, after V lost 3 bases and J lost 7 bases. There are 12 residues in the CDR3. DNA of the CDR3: TGCGCCAGCAGCTCGGGACAGGATGAAGCTTTCTTT. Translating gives CASSSGQDEAFF.

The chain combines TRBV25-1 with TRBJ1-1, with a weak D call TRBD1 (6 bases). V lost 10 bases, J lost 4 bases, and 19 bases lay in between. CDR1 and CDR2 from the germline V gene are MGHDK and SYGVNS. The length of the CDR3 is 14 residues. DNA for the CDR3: TGTGCCACCCAGGGGACAAACCGGGGCACTGAAGCTTTCTTT. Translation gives CATQGTNRGTEAFF.

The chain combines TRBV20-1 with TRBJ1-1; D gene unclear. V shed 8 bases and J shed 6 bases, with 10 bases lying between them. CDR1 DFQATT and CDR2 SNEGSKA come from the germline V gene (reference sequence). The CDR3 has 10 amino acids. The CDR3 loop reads CSSTRSEAFF. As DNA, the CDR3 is TGCAGTTCGACAAGGTCTGAAGCTTTCTTT.

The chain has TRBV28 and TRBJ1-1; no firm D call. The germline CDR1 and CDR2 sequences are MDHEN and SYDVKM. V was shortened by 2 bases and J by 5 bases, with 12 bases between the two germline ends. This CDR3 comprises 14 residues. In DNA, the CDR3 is TGTGCCAGCAGTTTAAGCGGTGTCCGGACTGAAGCTTTCTTT. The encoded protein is CASSLSGVRTEAFF.